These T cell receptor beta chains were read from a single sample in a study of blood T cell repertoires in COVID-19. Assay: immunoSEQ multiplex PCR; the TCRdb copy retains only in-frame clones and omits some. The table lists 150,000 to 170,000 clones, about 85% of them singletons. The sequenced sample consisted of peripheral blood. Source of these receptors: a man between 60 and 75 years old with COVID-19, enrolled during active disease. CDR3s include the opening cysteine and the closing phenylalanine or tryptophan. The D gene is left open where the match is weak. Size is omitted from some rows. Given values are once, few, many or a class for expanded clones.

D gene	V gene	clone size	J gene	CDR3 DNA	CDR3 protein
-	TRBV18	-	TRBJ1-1	TGTGCCAGCTCACGGCAGGAGGTCATGAACACTGAAGCTTTCTTT	CASSRQEVMNTEAFF
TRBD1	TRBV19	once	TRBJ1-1	TGTGCCAGTAGTGAAACAGGGGGCTCCACTGAAGCTTTCTTT	CASSETGGSTEAFF
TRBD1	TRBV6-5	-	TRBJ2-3	TGTGCCAGCAGCCTGAGGACAGGAGGCACAGATACGCAGTATTTT	CASSLRTGGTDTQYF
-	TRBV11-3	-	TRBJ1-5	TGTGCCAGCAGCTGGAATACGGGTCAGCCCCAGCATTTT	CASSWNTGQPQHF
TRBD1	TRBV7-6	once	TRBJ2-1	TGTGCCAGCAGCCAAACGGGACAGGGGGCTAGGAATGAGCAGTTCTTC	CASSQTGQGARNEQFF
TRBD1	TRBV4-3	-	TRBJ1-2	TGCGCCAGCAGCCCGGGACAGGGTACCTATGGCTACACCTTC	CASSPGQGTYGYTF
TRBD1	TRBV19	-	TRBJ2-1	TGTGCCAGTGGACAGGGGGCAGGTAATGAGCAGTTCTTC	CASGQGAGNEQFF
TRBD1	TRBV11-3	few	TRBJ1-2	TGTGCCAGCAGCCCACGGTCCCGGGACAGGGGTTCGGATGGCTACACCTTC	CASSPRSRDRGSDGYTF
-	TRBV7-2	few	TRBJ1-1	TGTGCCAGCAGTCCCTGGAGGCAGGAAGCTTTCTTT	CASSPWRQEAFF
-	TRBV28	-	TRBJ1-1	TGTGCCAGCAGTTCTGGAGGGTTAGCAGACACTGAAGCTTTCTTT	CASSSGGLADTEAFF
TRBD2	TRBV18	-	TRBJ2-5	TGTGCCAGCTCACCTTCGAGCGGGGGCGGCCCTTCTCGTCGGTACTTC	CASSPSSGGGPSRRYF
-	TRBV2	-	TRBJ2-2	TGTGCCAGCACGGCGGAGGGCACCGGGGAGCTGTTTTTT	CASTAEGTGELFF
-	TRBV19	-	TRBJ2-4	TGTGCCAGTAGAGGAGACGTGGCCAAAAACATTCAGTACTTC	CASRGDVAKNIQYF
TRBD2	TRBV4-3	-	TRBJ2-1	TGCGCCAGCAGCCAAGCGAGCGGGGGGCTGCAGTTCTTC	CASSQASGGLQFF
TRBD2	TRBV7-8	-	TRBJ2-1	TGTGCCAGCAGACCACTAGCGAGCCCTTCCTACAATGAGCAGTTCTTC	CASRPLASPSYNEQFF
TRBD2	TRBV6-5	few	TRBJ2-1	TGTGCCAGCAGTCGTCCGGGGGGGCACAATGAGCAGTTCTTC	CASSRPGGHNEQFF
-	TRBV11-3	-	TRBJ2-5	TGTGCCAGCAGAGGGGGTGGTGAGACCCAGTACTTC	CASRGGGETQYF
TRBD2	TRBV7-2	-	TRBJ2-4	TGTGCCAGCAGCTCCCAAGGGACTAGCGGGGTCAAAAACATTCAGTACTTC	CASSSQGTSGVKNIQYF
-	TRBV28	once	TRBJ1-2	TGTGCCAGCAGTACAAATTTCCCGAGGGGGGGTGGTGGCTACACCTTC	CASSTNFPRGGGGYTF
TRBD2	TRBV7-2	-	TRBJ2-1	TGTGCCAGCAGCTACCAAAGCGGGGTTCGCAATGAGCAGTTCTTC	CASSYQSGVRNEQFF
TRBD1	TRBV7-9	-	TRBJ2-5	TGTGCCAGCAGCTTAGGGGGGACAGCTATACAAGAGACCCAGTACTTC	CASSLGGTAIQETQYF
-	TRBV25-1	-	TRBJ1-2	TGTGCCAGCGGAGCGGGGCGTCGTGGCTACACCTTC	CASGAGRRGYTF
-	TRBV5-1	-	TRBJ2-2	TGCGCCAGCAGCTTGGTGACAGGGAACACCGGGGAGCTGTTTTTT	CASSLVTGNTGELFF
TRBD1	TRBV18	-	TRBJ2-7	TGTGCCAGCTCACGATGGGACAGCGCCTACGAGCAGTACTTC	CASSRWDSAYEQYF
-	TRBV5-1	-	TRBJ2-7	TGCGCCAGCAGCCGGACTAATAACTACGAGCAGTACTTC	CASSRTNNYEQYF
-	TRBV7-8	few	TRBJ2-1	TGTGCCAGCAGCTTTTACGATATCAGGGACAATGAGCAGTTCTTC	CASSFYDIRDNEQFF
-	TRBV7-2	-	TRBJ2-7	TGTGCCAGCAGTTTCCGGGGATACCTGAACGAGCAGTACTTC	CASSFRGYLNEQYF
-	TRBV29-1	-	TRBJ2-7	TGCAGCGTTGGGTGGCGGGAAGAGCAGTACTTC	CSVGWREEQYF
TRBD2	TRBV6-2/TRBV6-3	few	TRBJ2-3	TGTGCCAGCAGTCGGGAGGCAACGGCAGATACGCAGTATTTT	CASSREATADTQYF
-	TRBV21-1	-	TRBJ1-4	TGTGCCAGCAGCCTTCTAGTGGGTAATGAAAAACTGTTTTTT	CASSLLVGNEKLFF
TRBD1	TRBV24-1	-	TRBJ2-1	TGTGCCACCAGTGACAGGACAGGGGGGAGCCTCAATGAGCAGTTCTTC	CATSDRTGGSLNEQFF
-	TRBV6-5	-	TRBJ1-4	TGTGCCAGCAGTTACTCAGGGGCAACTAATGAAAAACTGTTTTTT	CASSYSGATNEKLFF
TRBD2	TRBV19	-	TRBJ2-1	TGTGCCAGTAGTACGCTAGCGGGAGCGGGAAATGAGCAGTTCTTC	CASSTLAGAGNEQFF
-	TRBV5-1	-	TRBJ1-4	TGCGCCAGCAGCTTGGGGGCAGCTAATGAAAAACTGTTTTTT	CASSLGAANEKLFF
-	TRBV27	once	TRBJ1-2	TGTGCCAGCAGTTCAAGTGGTGGGGGGAATGGCTACACCTTC	CASSSSGGGNGYTF
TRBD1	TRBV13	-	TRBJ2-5	TGTGCCAGCAGCTGGGACAGGGTAGAGACCCAGTACTTC	CASSWDRVETQYF
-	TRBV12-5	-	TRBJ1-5	TGTGCTAGTGGCCCTTCCCCCGGGTGGGGCAATCAGCCCCAGCATTTT	CASGPSPGWGNQPQHF
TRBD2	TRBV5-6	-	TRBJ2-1	TGTGCCAGCAGCTGGGGAACGGGACTAGCACCAAAGGGGAATGAGCAGTTCTTC	CASSWGTGLAPKGNEQFF
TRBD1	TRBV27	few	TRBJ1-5	TGTGCCAGCAGTTTATTAGGGGGCGAACAGCCCCAGCATTTT	CASSLLGGEQPQHF
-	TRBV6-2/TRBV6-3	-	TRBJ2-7	TGTGCCAGCAGTCCCTCCAGGGGGGCAGGGAACTACGAGCAGTACTTC	CASSPSRGAGNYEQYF
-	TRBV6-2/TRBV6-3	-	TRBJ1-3	TGTGCCAGCAGCGACACGCGATCCGGGACAAAGGGAAACACCATATATTTT	CASSDTRSGTKGNTIYF
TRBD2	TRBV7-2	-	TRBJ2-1	TGTGCCACCAGAGGACTAGCGGGAGGAGATGAGCAGTTCTTC	CATRGLAGGDEQFF
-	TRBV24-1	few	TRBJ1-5	TGTGCCACCAGTGACAGTGATAGCAATCAGCCCCAGCATTTT	CATSDSDSNQPQHF
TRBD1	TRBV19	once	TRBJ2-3	TGTGCCAGTAGTTTACAGGGGTCAGATACGCAGTATTTT	CASSLQGSDTQYF
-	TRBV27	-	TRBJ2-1	TGTGCCAGCAGATCAGGTTCTAGCGAAGTCAATGAGCAGTTCTTC	CASRSGSSEVNEQFF
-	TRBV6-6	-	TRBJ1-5	TGTGCCAGCAGGTTTACCGAGAATCAGCCCCAGCATTTT	CASRFTENQPQHF